The 27 T cell receptor beta chains reported below all come from one sample, sequenced in a study of blood T cell repertoires in COVID-19. Data came from immunoSEQ multiplex PCR; TCRdb stores just in-frame clones and leaves some out. The sample records under 200,000 clones, approximately 90% being singletons. Material for sequencing was peripheral blood. All receptors come from a man aged 50 to 59 with acute or convalescent COVID-19.

The chain employs TRBV11-2 and TRBJ1-2; possibly TRBD1 for D (5 bases). The CDR3 loop spans 15 amino acids. Germline loops: CDR1 SGHAT, CDR2 FQNNGV. Trimming left V 1 base short and J 4 bases short, with 13 bases between. Here the CDR3 DNA reads TGTGCCAGCAGCTTAGTCCCAGGGATCAGCTATGGCTACACCTTC. Protein: CASSLVPGISYGYTF.

V gene TRBV14 combines with J gene TRBJ1-6; D possibly corresponds to TRBD1 (6 bases). Germline V CDR1 and CDR2: SGHDN, FVKESK. The ends were cut back, 4 bases at V and 7 bases at J, with 14 bases in the middle. The CDR3 extends over 15 amino acids. The CDR3 region is CASSLTGRGNSPLHF. The CDR3 bases are TGTGCCAGCAGCCTTACAGGGCGCGGCAATTCACCCCTCCACTTT.

The chain joins TRBV7-3 to TRBJ2-2; no firm D call. Trimming pared 0 bases from V and 5 bases from J, leaving 4 bases between. This CDR3 region has 13 residues. Germline V CDR1 and CDR2: SGHTA, FQGTGA. The CDR3 nucleotides are TGTGCCAGCAGCTTAACCCGGACCGGGGAGCTGTTTTTT. Translating it yields CASSLTRTGELFF.

The V and J genes are TRBV14 and TRBJ1-1, with 8 nucleotides matching TRBD1. With 0 bases clipped from V and 1 base from J, the junction kept 4 bases outside the gene matches. The CDR3 is 16 amino acids. Per germline, CDR1 SGHDN and CDR2 FVKESK. The CDR3, as DNA: TGTGCCAGCAGCCAAGAGGACAGGGTGAAGAACACTGAAGCTTTCTTT. Translation gives CASSQEDRVKNTEAFF. Supplemented by reference TRBV14 and TRBJ1-1, the full variable domain reads EAGVTQFPSHSVIEKGQTVTLRCDPISGHDNLYWYRRVMGKEIKFLLHFVKESKQDESGMPNNRFLAERTGGTYSTLKVQPAELEDSGVYFCASSQEDRVKNTEAFFGQGTRLTVV.

The V call is TRBV7-2, the J call TRBJ1-6; 9 nucleotides align to TRBD1. Germline loops: CDR1 SGHTA, CDR2 FQGNSA. The V and J ends lost 1 base and 7 bases, in that order; junction bases with no gene match: 2. The length of the CDR3 is 15 residues. The CDR3 coding sequence is TGTGCCAGCAGCTTAGTTACAGGGGGCAATTCACCCCTCCACTTT. It yields the protein CASSLVTGGNSPLHF. Variable domain in full (rest from reference TRBV7-2 and TRBJ1-6): GAGVSQSPSNKVTEKGKDVELRCDPISGHTALYWYRQSLGQGLEFLIYFQGNSAPDKSGLPSDRFSAERTGGSVSTLTIQRTQQEDSAVYLCASSLVTGGNSPLHFGNGTRLTVT.

This chain's CDR3 is CASSQSPLAGNNEQFF. CDR3 DNA sequence: TGTGCCAGCAGCCAAAGTCCGTTAGCGGGAAACAATGAGCAGTTCTTC. The rearrangement uses TRBV3-1 (or the pseudogene TRBV3-2) and TRBJ2-1; 8 bases agree with TRBD2. Germline CDR1 LGHDT, CDR2 YNNKEL (reference sequence). Trimming removed 2 bases from V and 5 bases from J; junction bases left unmatched: 8. The CDR3 covers 16 residues.

V usage is TRBV5-1 and J usage is TRBJ1-2; D gene ambiguous. The CDR3 has 17 residues. Germline CDR1 and CDR2: SGHRS and YFSETQ. The V end was cut by 4 bases, the J end by 0 bases, with 19 bases between. The CDR3: CASSPLSRNPTNYGYTF. In DNA form, the CDR3 reads TGCGCCAGCAGCCCCCTTAGTCGCAACCCGACTAACTATGGCTACACCTTC.

This chain connects TRBV28 to TRBJ2-3; D is perhaps TRBD1 (6 bases). V lost 6 bases to trimming and J lost 1 base, with 11 bases between them. The CDR3 is made up of 14 amino acids. Germline V gene sequence: CDR1 MDHEN, CDR2 SYDVKM. The CDR3 loop reads CASSIGQRTDTQYF. The CDR3 DNA follows: TGTGCCAGCAGCATCGGACAGCGCACAGATACGCAGTATTTT.

A note on this clone: Other DNA sequences within the sample encode an identical CDR3. The genes are TRBV27 and TRBJ2-7; TRBD2 aligns across 11 bases. In germline, CDR1 is MNHEY, CDR2 SMNVEV (reference sequence). This CDR3 region has 15 residues. V shed 6 bases and J 0 bases; nucleotides not matched to a gene: 4. This chain's CDR3 is CASSPGTSGSYEQYF. CDR3 DNA sequence: TGTGCCAGCAGCCCCGGGACTAGCGGCTCCTACGAGCAGTACTTC.

The chain combines TRBV10-1 with TRBJ2-7; 10 bases match TRBD2. The ends lost 10 bases at V and 1 base at J; junction bases unmatched: 10. Germline V CDR1 and CDR2: WNHNN, SYGVQD (reference sequence). CDR3 length equals 15 residues. CDR3 loop: CATSPSGSLSYEQYF. The CDR3 DNA sequence: TGCGCCACATCGCCTAGCGGGAGCTTATCCTACGAGCAGTACTTC.

The chain recombines TRBV18 with TRBJ2-5; maybe TRBD2 (5 bases). The CDR3 totals 14 residues. The germline V and J ends were trimmed by 1 base and 5 bases, with 11 bases remaining between them. Germline V gives CDR1 KGHSH, CDR2 LQKENI. The DNA for the CDR3 is TGTGCCAGCTCACCACTGAGCGGATCGGAGACCCAGTACTTC. Its protein is CASSPLSGSETQYF.

In its sample, this clone was seen once. The chain combines TRBV11-2 with TRBJ2-1; no firm D call. The germline CDR1 and CDR2 sequences are SGHAT and FQNNGV. The CDR3 extends over 14 amino acids. V was cut by 5 bases and J by 0 bases, with 8 bases left in between. DNA of the CDR3: TGTGCCAGCAGCCCCGGTTCCTCCTACAATGAGCAGTTCTTC. Protein sequence: CASSPGSSYNEQFF.

This rearrangement joins TRBV5-4 to TRBJ1-1; 7 bases line up with TRBD1. Germline values: CDR1 SGHNT, CDR2 YYREEE (reference sequence). The CDR3 has 14 residues. Trimming took 2 bases from V and 5 from J; bases not matched to a gene: 6. The CDR3 region has the DNA TGTGCCAGCAGCTTAGACAGGGAGCCAACTGAAGCTTTCTTT. Encoded protein: CASSLDREPTEAFF. The variable domain in full, with the rest retrieved from reference TRBV5-4 and TRBJ1-1, is ETGVTQSPTHLIKTRGQQVTLRCSSQSGHNTVSWYQQALGQGPQFIFQYYREEENGRGNFPPRFSGLQFPNYSSELNVNALELDDSALYLCASSLDREPTEAFFGQGTRLTVV.

The chain carries TRBV9 and TRBJ1-4, with TRBD1 matching 10 bases. V dropped 0 bases and J dropped 8; count of bases not matched to a gene: 7. Germline V gene sequence: CDR1 SGDLS, CDR2 YYNGEE. The CDR3 extends over 16 amino acids. CDR3 sequence reads: CASSVAPGTGEEKLFF. In DNA, the CDR3 is TGTGCCAGCAGCGTAGCCCCCGGGACAGGGGAAGAAAAACTGTTTTTT. Full variable domain (rest looked up from reference TRBV9 and TRBJ1-4): DSGVTQTPKHLITATGQRVTLRCSPRSGDLSVYWYQQSLDQGLQFLIQYYNGEERAKGNILERFSAQQFPDLHSELNLSSLELGDSALYFCASSVAPGTGEEKLFFGSGTQLSVL.

The rearrangement joins TRBV4-3 to TRBJ2-7, with 8 bases identical to TRBD1. Germline V gives CDR1 LGHNA, CDR2 YSLEER. CDR3 length: 13 amino acids. Losses at the gene ends were 8 bases for V and 2 bases for J; bases not matched to a gene: 5. CDR3 nucleotides: TGCGCCAGCCCGGGACAGGTCCCCTACGAGCAGTACGTC. The encoded protein is CASPGQVPYEQYV.

This clone was picked up one time. The chain employs TRBV25-1 and TRBJ2-7; 7 nucleotides agree with TRBD1. CDR3 length equals 13 residues. Germline loops: CDR1 MGHDK, CDR2 SYGVNS. Losses at the gene ends were 5 bases for V and 1 base for J; bases not matched to a gene: 2. CDR3 nucleotide sequence: TGTGCCAGCAGTACAGGGGAGTCCTACGAGCAGTACGTC. It codes for CASSTGESYEQYV.

This chain links TRBV21-1 with TRBJ1-2; the D segment call TRBD1 is taken from the table without a DNA check. TRBV21-1 is an annotated pseudogene. The CDR3 has 13 residues. The CDR3, as DNA: TGTGCCAGCAGCCCCAACTGGGGGCAGGGCGGCACCTTC. The encoded protein is CASSPNWGQGGTF.

This chain joins TRBV5-8 and TRBJ2-3; 10 positions match TRBD1. The CDR3 runs 13 residues. Germline V CDR1 and CDR2: SGHTS, YDEGEE. V was pared by 4 bases and J by 6 bases, with 2 bases of the junction left unmatched. The CDR3 region is CASSRDRGDTQYF. The CDR3 DNA reads TGTGCCAGCAGCAGGGACAGGGGCGATACGCAGTATTTT.

The rearrangement joins TRBV5-6 to TRBJ2-1, with 8 bases matching TRBD2. CDR3 length equals 16 residues. Germline V gene data show CDR1 as SGHDT and CDR2 as YYEEEE. J was trimmed by 3 bases and V by 1 base; bases with no gene match: 6. DNA of the CDR3: TGTGCCAGCAGCTTGACTAGCGGAAAGAGCTACAATGAGCAGTTCTTC. Its translation is CASSLTSGKSYNEQFF. Filled out from reference TRBV5-6 and TRBJ2-1, the complete variable domain reads DAGVTQSPTHLIKTRGQQVTLRCSPKSGHDTVSWYQQALGQGPQFIFQYYEEEERQRGNFPDRFSGHQFPNYSSELNVNALLLGDSALYLCASSLTSGKSYNEQFFGPGTRLTVL.

This clone came up once. The genes are TRBV28 and TRBJ2-7, with TRBD2 matching over 7 bases. The CDR3 runs to 15 residues. CDR1 and CDR2 from the germline V gene are MDHEN and SYDVKM. V was clipped by 2 bases and J by 3 bases; unmatched bases: 7. CDR3 sequence: CASSLPSGASYEQYF. Written as DNA, the CDR3 is TGTGCCAGCAGTTTACCAAGCGGGGCCAGCTACGAGCAGTACTTC.

The rearrangement links TRBV7-6 to TRBJ1-4, with a tentative D call TRBD1 (5 bases). The germline CDR1 and CDR2 sequences are SGHVS and FNYEAQ. Between the trimmed V and J ends, which lost 4 bases and 8 bases, there was a span of 20 bases. The CDR3 consists of 16 residues. The CDR3, as DNA: TGTGCCAGCAGCTCTAGCGTGGGGCGCCGGAAAGAAAAACTGTTTTTT. Protein: CASSSSVGRRKEKLFF.

The rearrangement joins TRBV6-5 to TRBJ2-7; 7 bases fit TRBD2. The ends lost 6 bases at V and 4 bases at J; junction bases unmatched: 12. CDR1 MNHEY and CDR2 SVGAGI come from the germline V gene. This CDR3 is built from 15 residues. Here the CDR3 reads CASRKTSEREYEQYF. CDR3 nucleotides: TGTGCCAGCAGAAAAACTAGCGAACGGGAATACGAGCAGTACTTC.

The DNA of the CDR3 is TGTGCCAGCAGTTTCGTGACAGGGGGCAATCAGCCCCAGCATTTT. As protein: CASSFVTGGNQPQHF. This sequence joins TRBV28 and TRBJ1-5; 8 bases agree with TRBD1. This CDR3 has 15 residues. The J segment lost 2 bases and the V segment lost 3 bases, leaving 3 bases of the junction unmatched. CDR1 is MDHEN and CDR2 is SYDVKM in the germline V gene. The entire variable domain, with the rest obtained from reference TRBV28 and TRBJ1-5, is as follows: DVKVTQSSRYLVKRTGEKVFLECVQDMDHENMFWYRQDPGLGLRLIYFSYDVKMKEKGDIPEGYSVSREKKERFSLILESASTNQTSMYLCASSFVTGGNQPQHFGDGTRLSIL.

The CDR3 loop is CASSSGTGEDTQYF. DNA for the CDR3: TGTGCCAGCAGTTCCGGGACGGGGGAAGATACGCAGTATTTT. The chain links TRBV27 to TRBJ2-3; weak D call: TRBD2 (6 bases). V dropped 4 bases and J dropped 5 bases, with 13 bases sitting between them. This CDR3 is built from 14 residues. Germline CDR1 MNHEY, CDR2 SMNVEV (reference sequence).

The chain uses TRBV7-3 and TRBJ2-5, with 7 bases aligning to TRBD2. The trim removed 1 base at V and 5 bases at J, leaving 7 bases unmatched. The germline CDR1 and CDR2 sequences are SGHTA and FQGTGA. CDR3 size: 15 residues. The CDR3 loop reads CASSLNPGGDETQYF. The CDR3, as DNA: TGTGCCAGCAGCTTAAATCCGGGAGGAGATGAGACCCAGTACTTC.

The V and J genes are TRBV5-1 and TRBJ2-7; D gene uncertain. Germline lookup yields CDR1 SGHRS and CDR2 YFSETQ. V lost 1 base and J lost 1, with 24 bases in between. The CDR3 covers 19 residues. Here the CDR3 reads CASSLSYSRRVESSYEQYF. DNA of the CDR3: TGCGCCAGCAGCTTGTCGTATTCCCGTCGTGTAGAAAGTTCCTACGAGCAGTACTTC.

The J gene is TRBJ1-4, the V gene TRBV5-5; maybe TRBD1 (6 bases). The CDR3 sequence is 15 residues long. Germline CDR1 reads SGHKS; CDR2 reads YYEKEE (reference sequence). V lost 2 bases to trimming and J lost 5 bases, with 13 bases between them. CDR3 protein: CASSFPTGLNEKLFF. The CDR3 DNA reads TGTGCCAGCAGCTTTCCGACAGGCCTAAATGAAAAACTGTTTTTT.